Below, 4 T cell receptor beta chains from the same sample are listed, as sequenced in a study of beta chain features in type 1 diabetes. Study-wide points: All four CD4+ subsets of Type 1 diabetes patients contained TCRB CDR3s that were moderately but significantly shorter.

The investigators reverse transcribed all of the isolated RNA, so they sequenced expressed TCRB transcripts. The repertoire was sequenced with immunoSEQ multiplex PCR; TCRdb's copy has only in-frame clones and lacks some. The table has 12,000 to 15,000 clones, about 66% seen once. These receptors have no known antigen. Sequencing was carried out using stem cell memory CD4+ T cells from blood. Receptor source: a woman between 18 and 29 years old with type 1 diabetes.

The chain is built from TRBV4-3 and TRBJ2-2; D perhaps matches TRBD2 (5 bases). From germline, CDR1 is LGHNA and CDR2 YSLEER. V was cut by 3 bases and J by 1 base, with 9 bases left in between. The CDR3 contains 15 residues. The CDR3 reads CASSQPDWNTGELFF. For the CDR3, the DNA is TGCGCCAGCAGCCAGCCGGACTGGAACACCGGGGAGCTGTTTTTT.

The rearrangement links TRBV7-2 to TRBJ2-7; the match to TRBD1 covers 11 bases. CDR3 length equals 15 residues. Trimming at V came to 5 bases and at J to 3 bases, leaving 6 bases not matched to a gene. Germline V gene sequence: CDR1 SGHTA, CDR2 FQGNSA. The CDR3 DNA reads as TGTGCCAGCAGCCTCCCGGACAGGGGGCGCTACGAGCAGTACTTC. Residues: CASSLPDRGRYEQYF.

This clone was recorded only once. This chain joins TRBV2 and TRBJ1-4, with no clear D. Germline loops: CDR1 SNHLY, CDR2 FYNNEI. The length of the CDR3 is 13 residues. Trimming removed 8 bases at V and 4 bases at J, with 11 bases between. CDR3 loop: CASLRSFNEKLFF. The CDR3 DNA follows: TGTGCCAGCCTGCGGAGCTTTAATGAAAAACTGTTTTTT.

This chain joins TRBV5-1 and TRBJ2-1, with TRBD2 matching over 10 bases. Germline CDR1 SGHRS, CDR2 YFSETQ. V trimming: 0 bases; J trimming: 8 bases; junction bases outside the gene matches: 5. CDR3 length equals 15 residues. The CDR3 sequence: CASSLGAGGRDEQFF. The CDR3 DNA reads TGCGCCAGCAGCTTGGGAGCGGGGGGGCGTGATGAGCAGTTCTTC.